The rows below give T cell receptor beta chains drawn from one sample of a study of CD8 T cells in Susac syndrome. TCRdb called the immunoSEQ multiplex PCR reads again in MiXCR, with one record for every CDR3 protein. The sample carries around 150,000 distinct CDR3 sequences, over 90% recorded once. Sequenced: CD4+ T cells from PBMCs. These receptors came from a human donor with Susac syndrome. The CDR3 runs from the conserved cysteine through the conserved F or W. D genes are given only for firm matches. Not all rows give a size; the values are once, few, many and, for expanded clones, a class.

d_gene	v_gene	j_gene	len	abundance	CDR3aa	CDR3nt
TRBD1	TRBV5-1	TRBJ1-1	14	.	CASSSQGAGTEAFF	TGCGCCAGCTCCTCCCAGGGGGCAGGCACTGAAGCTTTCTTT
TRBD1	TRBV7-9	TRBJ2-7	14	.	CASSWEQGNYEQYF	TGTGCCAGCAGCTGGGAACAGGGGAACTACGAGCAGTACTTC
TRBD1	TRBV5-1	TRBJ2-7	15	.	CASSTWTGGLYEQYF	TGCGCCAGCAGCACGTGGACAGGGGGCCTATACGAGCAGTACTTC
TRBD1	TRBV20-1	TRBJ1-5	12	.	CSVGQGDQPQHF	TGCAGTGTAGGACAGGGTGATCAGCCCCAGCATTTT
.	TRBV7-2	TRBJ2-1	14	.	CASSFTGIYNEQFF	TGTGCCAGCAGCTTCACCGGGATATACAATGAGCAGTTCTTC
.	TRBV30	TRBJ2-7	12	.	CAWSSGFYEQYF	TGTGCCTGGAGTAGCGGATTTTACGAGCAGTACTTC
.	TRBV2	TRBJ2-1	16	.	CASRKRGALLLNEQFF	TGTGCCAGCAGGAAACGGGGGGCCCTCTTATTAAATGAGCAGTTCTTC
.	TRBV7-9	TRBJ1-1	14	.	CASSLEVRATEAFF	TGTGCCAGCAGCTTAGAGGTCAGGGCCACTGAAGCTTTCTTT
.	TRBV30	TRBJ1-1	13	once	CAWSPTVNTEAFF	TGTGCCTGGAGCCCGACGGTGAACACTGAAGCTTTCTTT
.	TRBV15	TRBJ2-3	14	.	CATSGVGRTDTQYF	TGTGCCACCAGCGGGGTAGGACGCACAGATACGCAGTATTTT
.	TRBV5-1	TRBJ2-5	13	.	CASSPTPGETQYF	TGCGCCAGCAGCCCGACCCCAGGGGAGACCCAGTACTTC
.	TRBV29-1	TRBJ1-2	10	.	CSARAAGYTF	TGCAGCGCCAGGGCGGCTGGCTACACCTTC
.	TRBV20-1	TRBJ1-2	14	.	CSASLAGSNYGYTF	TGCAGTGCTAGCCTGGCCGGGTCCAACTATGGCTACACCTTC
.	TRBV20-1	TRBJ2-1	10	.	CSASLYEQFF	TGCAGCGCCTCCCTGTATGAGCAGTTCTTC
TRBD1	TRBV29-1	TRBJ2-1	13	once	CSVDRGPRNEQFF	TGCAGCGTGGACAGGGGTCCTCGGAATGAGCAGTTCTTC
TRBD2	TRBV9	TRBJ2-1	14	.	CASSEGLVRGEQFF	TGTGCCAGCAGCGAGGGACTAGTACGGGGTGAGCAGTTCTTC
.	TRBV9	TRBJ2-1	14	.	CASSVEPGVNEQFF	TGTGCCAGCAGCGTAGAGCCGGGAGTTAATGAGCAGTTCTTC
TRBD2	TRBV28	TRBJ2-2	14	.	CATRTSGLTGELFF	TGTGCCACCAGGACTAGCGGTCTCACCGGGGAGCTGTTTTTT
.	TRBV2	TRBJ1-6	14	.	CASSEIRGRSPLHF	TGTGCCAGCAGTGAAATAAGAGGGCGATCACCCCTCCACTTT
.	TRBV27	TRBJ2-7	13	once	CASSSPSLNEQYF	TGTGCCAGCAGTAGTCCCTCTCTGAACGAGCAGTACTTC
TRBD1	TRBV18	TRBJ2-5	16	.	CASSPLGQGEGETQYF	TGTGCCAGCTCACCGCTTGGACAGGGAGAGGGAGAGACCCAGTACTTC
.	TRBV14	TRBJ2-7	13	.	CASSQGIRVEQYF	TGTGCCAGCAGCCAAGGGATCAGGGTAGAGCAGTACTTC